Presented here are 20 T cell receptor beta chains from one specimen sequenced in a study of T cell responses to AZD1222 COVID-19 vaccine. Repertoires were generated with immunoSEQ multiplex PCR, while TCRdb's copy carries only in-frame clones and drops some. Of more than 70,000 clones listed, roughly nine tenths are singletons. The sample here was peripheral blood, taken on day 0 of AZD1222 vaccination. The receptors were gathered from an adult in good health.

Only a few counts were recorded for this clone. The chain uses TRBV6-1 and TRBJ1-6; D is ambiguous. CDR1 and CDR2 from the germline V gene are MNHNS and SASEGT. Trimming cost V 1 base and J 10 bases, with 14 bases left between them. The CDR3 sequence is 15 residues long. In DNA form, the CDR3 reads TGTGCCAGCAGTGAAGAGGACGGCGGAACCTCACCCCTCCACTTT. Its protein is CASSEEDGGTSPLHF.

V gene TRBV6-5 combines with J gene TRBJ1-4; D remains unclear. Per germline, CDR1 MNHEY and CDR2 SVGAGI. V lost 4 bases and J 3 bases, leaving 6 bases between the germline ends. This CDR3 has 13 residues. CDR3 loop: CASSSLSNEKLFF. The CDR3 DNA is TGTGCCAGCAGTTCCCTCTCTAATGAAAAACTGTTTTTT.

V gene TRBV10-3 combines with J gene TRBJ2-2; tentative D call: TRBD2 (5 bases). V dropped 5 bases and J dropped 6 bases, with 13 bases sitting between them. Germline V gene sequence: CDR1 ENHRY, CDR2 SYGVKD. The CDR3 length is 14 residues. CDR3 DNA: TGTGCCATCAGTCAGGATAGCGTCTCCGGGGAGCTGTTTTTT. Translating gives CAISQDSVSGELFF.

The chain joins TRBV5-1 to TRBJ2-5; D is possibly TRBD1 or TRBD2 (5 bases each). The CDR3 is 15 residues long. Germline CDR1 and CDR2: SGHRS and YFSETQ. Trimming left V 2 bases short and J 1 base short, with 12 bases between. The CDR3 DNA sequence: TGCGCCAGCAGCTTCTCGGGACCGGGCCAAGAGACCCAGTACTTC. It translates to CASSFSGPGQETQYF. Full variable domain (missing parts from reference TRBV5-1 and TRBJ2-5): KAGVTQTPRYLIKTRGQQVTLSCSPISGHRSVSWYQQTPGQGLQFLFEYFSETQRNKGNFPGRFSGRQFSNSRSEMNVSTLELGDSALYLCASSFSGPGQETQYFGPGTRLLVL.

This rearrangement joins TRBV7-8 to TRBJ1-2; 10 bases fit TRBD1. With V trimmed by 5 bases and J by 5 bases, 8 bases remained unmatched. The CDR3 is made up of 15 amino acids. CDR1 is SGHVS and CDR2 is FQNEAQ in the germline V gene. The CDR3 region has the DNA TGTGCCAGCAGCGCCCGGGACAGGGGCTTTTATGGCTACACCTTC. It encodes CASSARDRGFYGYTF. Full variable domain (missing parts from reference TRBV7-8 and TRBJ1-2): GAGVSQSPRYKVAKRGQDVALRCDPISGHVSLFWYQQALGQGPEFLTYFQNEAQLDKSGLPSDRFFAERPEGSVSTLKIQRTQQEDSAVYLCASSARDRGFYGYTFGSGTRLTVV.

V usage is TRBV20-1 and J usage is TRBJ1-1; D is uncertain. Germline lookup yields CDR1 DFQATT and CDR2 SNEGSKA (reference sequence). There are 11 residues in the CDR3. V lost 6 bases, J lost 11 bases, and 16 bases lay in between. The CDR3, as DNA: TGCAGTGCAAAACGGCCCGGGTGGGCTTTCTTT. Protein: CSAKRPGWAFF.

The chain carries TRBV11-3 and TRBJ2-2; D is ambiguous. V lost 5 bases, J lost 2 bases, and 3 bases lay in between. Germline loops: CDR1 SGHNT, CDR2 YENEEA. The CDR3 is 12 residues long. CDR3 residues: CASSLNTGELFF. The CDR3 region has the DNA TGTGCCAGCAGCCTAAACACCGGGGAGCTGTTTTTT.

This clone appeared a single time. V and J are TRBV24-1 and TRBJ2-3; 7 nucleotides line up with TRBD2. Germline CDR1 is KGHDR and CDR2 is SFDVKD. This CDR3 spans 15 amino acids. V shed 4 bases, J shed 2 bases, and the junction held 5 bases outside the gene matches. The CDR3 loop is CATSDPSGPTDTQYF. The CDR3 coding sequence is TGTGCCACCAGTGACCCTAGCGGCCCCACAGATACGCAGTATTTT.

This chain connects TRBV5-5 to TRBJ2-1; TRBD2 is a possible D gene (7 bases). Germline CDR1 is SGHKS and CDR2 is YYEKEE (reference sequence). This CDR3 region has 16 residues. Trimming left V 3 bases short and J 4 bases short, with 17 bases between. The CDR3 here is CASSSGRLGAYNEQFF. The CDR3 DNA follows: TGTGCCAGCAGCTCCGGGAGGCTGGGGGCGTACAATGAGCAGTTCTTC. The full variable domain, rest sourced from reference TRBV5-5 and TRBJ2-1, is DAGVTQSPTHLIKTRGQQVTLRCSPISGHKSVSWYQQVLGQGPQFIFQYYEKEERGRGNFPDRFSARQFPNYSSELNVNALLLGDSALYLCASSSGRLGAYNEQFFGPGTRLTVL.

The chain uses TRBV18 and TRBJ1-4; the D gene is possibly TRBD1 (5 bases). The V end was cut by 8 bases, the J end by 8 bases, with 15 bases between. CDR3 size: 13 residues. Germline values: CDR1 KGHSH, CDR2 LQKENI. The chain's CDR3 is CASQTGPGEKLFF. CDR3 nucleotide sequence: TGTGCCAGCCAAACAGGTCCGGGCGAAAAACTGTTTTTT.

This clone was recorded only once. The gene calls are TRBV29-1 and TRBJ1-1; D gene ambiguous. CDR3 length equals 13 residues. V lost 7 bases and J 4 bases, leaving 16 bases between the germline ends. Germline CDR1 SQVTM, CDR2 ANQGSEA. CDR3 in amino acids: CSGARAPATEAFF. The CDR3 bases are TGCAGCGGAGCACGGGCCCCGGCCACTGAAGCTTTCTTT.

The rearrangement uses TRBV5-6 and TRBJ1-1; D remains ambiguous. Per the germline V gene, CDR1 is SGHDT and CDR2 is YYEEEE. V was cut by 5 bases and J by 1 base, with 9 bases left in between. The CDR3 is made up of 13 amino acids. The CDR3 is CASRRVANTEAFF. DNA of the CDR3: TGTGCCAGCAGGCGGGTAGCGAACACTGAAGCTTTCTTT.

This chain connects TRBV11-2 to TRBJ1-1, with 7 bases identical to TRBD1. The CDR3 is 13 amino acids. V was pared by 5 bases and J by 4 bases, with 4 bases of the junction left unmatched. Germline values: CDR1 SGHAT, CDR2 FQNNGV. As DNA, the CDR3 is TGTGCCAGCAGCCCGACAGGGCCCACTGAAGCTTTCTTT. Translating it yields CASSPTGPTEAFF. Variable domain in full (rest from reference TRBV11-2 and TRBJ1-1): EAGVAQSPRYKIIEKRQSVAFWCNPISGHATLYWYQQILGQGPKLLIQFQNNGVVDDSQLPKDRFSAERLKGVDSTLKIQPAKLEDSAVYLCASSPTGPTEAFFGQGTRLTVV.

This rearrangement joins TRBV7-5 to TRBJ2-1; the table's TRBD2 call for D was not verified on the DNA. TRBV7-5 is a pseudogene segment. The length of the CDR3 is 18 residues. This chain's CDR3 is CARSPGPPEGVTYNEQFF. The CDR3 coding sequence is TGTGCCAGAAGCCCCGGGCCTCCCGAGGGAGTAACCTACAATGAGCAGTTCTTC.

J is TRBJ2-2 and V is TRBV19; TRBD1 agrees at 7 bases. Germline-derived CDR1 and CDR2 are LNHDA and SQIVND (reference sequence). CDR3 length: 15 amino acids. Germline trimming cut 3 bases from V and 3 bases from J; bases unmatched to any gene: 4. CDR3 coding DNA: TGTGCCAGTAGTATTCAGGGGGTAGACACCGGGGAGCTGTTTTTT. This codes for CASSIQGVDTGELFF.

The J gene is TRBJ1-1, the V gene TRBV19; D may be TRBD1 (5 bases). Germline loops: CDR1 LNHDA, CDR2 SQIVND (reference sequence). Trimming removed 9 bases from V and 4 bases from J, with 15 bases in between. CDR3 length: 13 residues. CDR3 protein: CASLGGAGTEAFF. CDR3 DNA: TGTGCCAGCTTGGGAGGGGCCGGCACTGAAGCTTTCTTT.

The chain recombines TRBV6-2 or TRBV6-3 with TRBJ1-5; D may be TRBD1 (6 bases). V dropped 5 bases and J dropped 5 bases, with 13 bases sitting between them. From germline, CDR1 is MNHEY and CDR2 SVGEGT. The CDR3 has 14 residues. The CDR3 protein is CASSLPQGHQPQHF. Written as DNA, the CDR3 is TGTGCCAGCAGTCTCCCACAGGGCCATCAGCCCCAGCATTTT.

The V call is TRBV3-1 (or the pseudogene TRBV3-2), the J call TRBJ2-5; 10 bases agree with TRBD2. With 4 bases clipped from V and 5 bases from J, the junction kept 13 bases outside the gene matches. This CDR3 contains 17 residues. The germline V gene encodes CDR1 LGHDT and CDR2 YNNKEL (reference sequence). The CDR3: CASSPWTSGAGRETQYF. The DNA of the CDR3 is TGTGCCAGCAGCCCTTGGACTAGCGGAGCAGGGCGGGAGACCCAGTACTTC.

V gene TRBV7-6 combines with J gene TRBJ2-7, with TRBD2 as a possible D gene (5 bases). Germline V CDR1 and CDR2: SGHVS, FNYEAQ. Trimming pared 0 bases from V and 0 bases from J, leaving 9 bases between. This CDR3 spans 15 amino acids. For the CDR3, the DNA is TGTGCCAGCAGCTTAGCGATAGGGAGCTCCTACGAGCAGTACTTC. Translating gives CASSLAIGSSYEQYF. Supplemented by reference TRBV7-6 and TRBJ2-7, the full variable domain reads GAGVSQSPRYKVTKRGQDVALRCDPISGHVSLYWYRQALGQGPEFLTYFNYEAQQDKSGLPNDRFSAERPEGSISTLTIQRTEQRDSAMYRCASSLAIGSSYEQYFGPGTRLTVT.

CDR3 sequence: CASSIDQGYSNQPQHF. CDR3 DNA: TGTGCCAGTAGTATAGACCAAGGGTATAGCAATCAGCCCCAGCATTTT. The gene calls are TRBV19 and TRBJ1-5; D is undetermined. The CDR3 runs 16 residues. Germline assignment: CDR1 LNHDA and CDR2 SQIVND (reference sequence). V was cut by 0 bases and J by 0 bases, with 9 bases left in between.